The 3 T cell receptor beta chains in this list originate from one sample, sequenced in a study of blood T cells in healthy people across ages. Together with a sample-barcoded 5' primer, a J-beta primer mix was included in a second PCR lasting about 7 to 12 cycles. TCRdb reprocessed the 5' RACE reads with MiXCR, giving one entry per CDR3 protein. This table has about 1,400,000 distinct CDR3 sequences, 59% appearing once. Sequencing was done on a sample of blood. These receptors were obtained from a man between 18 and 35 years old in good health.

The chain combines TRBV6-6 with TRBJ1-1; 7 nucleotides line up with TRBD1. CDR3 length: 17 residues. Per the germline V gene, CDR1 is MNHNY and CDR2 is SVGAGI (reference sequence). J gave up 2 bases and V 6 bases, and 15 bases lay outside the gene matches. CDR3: CASRFGQAGGSNTEAFF. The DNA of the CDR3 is TGTGCCAGCAGATTCGGACAGGCGGGGGGGAGTAACACTGAAGCTTTCTTT.

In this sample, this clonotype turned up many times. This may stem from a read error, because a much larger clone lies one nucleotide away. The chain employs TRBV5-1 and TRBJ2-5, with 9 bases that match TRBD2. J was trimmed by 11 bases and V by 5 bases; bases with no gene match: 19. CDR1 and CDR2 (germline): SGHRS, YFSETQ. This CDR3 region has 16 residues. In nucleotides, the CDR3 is TGCGCCAGCAGATTAGCGGGGGCCTACTTATCCAATGAGCAGTACTTC. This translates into CASRLAGAYLSNEQYF.

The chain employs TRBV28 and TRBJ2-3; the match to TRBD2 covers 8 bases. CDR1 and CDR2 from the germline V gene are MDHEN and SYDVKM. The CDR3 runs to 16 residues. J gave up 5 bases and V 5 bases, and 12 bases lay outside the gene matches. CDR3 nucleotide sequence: TGTGCCAGCAGTGTACTAGGCCGGGGGGGCCGAGATACGCAGTATTTT. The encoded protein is CASSVLGRGGRDTQYF.